The source of this TCR beta chain is a study of T cell responses to AZD1222 COVID-19 vaccine. Assay: immunoSEQ multiplex PCR; the TCRdb copy retains only in-frame clones and omits some. The table has about 180,000 clones, around nine tenths seen once; the top ten hold around 2.6%. The CDR3 consists of 15 residues. The V segment lost 3 bases and the J segment 2 bases; nucleotides outside the gene matches: 1. The germline V gene encodes CDR1 LNHDA and CDR2 SQIVND (reference sequence). This TCR was sampled from an adult in good health. The V call is TRBV19, the J call TRBJ2-1; 10 bases are a match to TRBD2. Sequencing used peripheral blood, obtained on day 0 of AZD1222 vaccination. CDR3 coding DNA: TGTGCCAGTAGTATGACTAGCGGGCCCTACAATGAGCAGTTCTTC. Its protein is CASSMTSGPYNEQFF.